These 16 T cell receptor beta chains were sequenced from one sample in a study of CD8+ T cells in alopecia areata. The sorting of pooled cutaneous lymph node cells relied on CD4, CD8alpha, NKG2D, NKG2ACE and other markers. Extracted RNA was reverse transcribed, and the resulting cDNA served as sequencing template. Profiling relied on immunoSEQ multiplex PCR, and the TCRdb table lists in-frame clones only, not all of them. This sample comprises approximately 300,000 clones, none seen once only. The sample taken for sequencing was CD4+ T cells sorted from a lymph node. The receptors derive from a C3H/HeJ mouse with alopecia areata. MHC haplotype of the mouse line: H2-k.

A word on this clone: Genes and germline come from the mouse. Sequencing ends 4 residues short of the CDR3 end; the germline J gene provides the rest. The gene calls are TRBV13-3 and TRBJ1-2, with 7 bases matching TRBD1. CDR1 NNHDY and CDR2 SYVADS come from the germline V gene. The CDR3 runs to 14 residues. V shed 5 bases, J shed 3 bases, and the junction held 7 bases outside the gene matches. Incomplete CDR3 DNA: TGTGCCAGCAGCCGAACAGGGGTGGACTCC. Encoded protein: CASSRTGVDS. The entire CDR3 is CASSRTGVDSDYTF.

On this clone: Gene names are the mouse ones. Read sequence stops 3 residues before the CDR3 end, and the germline J gene provides the missing end. Other DNA sequences in the sample encode the same CDR3. J is TRBJ1-6 and V is TRBV1, with D perhaps TRBD1 (5 bases). TRBJ1-6 is filed as an ORF, its function uncertain. V was cut by 1 base and J by 0 bases, with 7 bases left in between. This CDR3 is built from 16 residues. Per the germline V gene, CDR1 is NSQYPW and CDR2 is LRSPGD (reference sequence). The CDR3 reads CTCSAADNSYNSPLYF. CDR3 bases read: TGCACCTGCAGTGCAGCGGACAATTCCTATAATTCGCCC.

Remarks on this clone: Here the gene names and germline are mouse. The read ends 4 residues before the CDR3 terminus; that terminus is restored from the germline J gene. The V gene is TRBV17, the J gene TRBJ2-5, with TRBD2 matching over 9 bases. The V gene end was trimmed by 2 bases and the J gene end by 0 bases; junction bases not matched to a gene: 0. Germline lookup yields CDR1 MNHDT and CDR2 YYDKIL. CDR3 size: 15 residues. The CDR3 bases that were read are TGTGCTAGCAGTAGACTGGGGGGGAACCAAGAC. Translation: CASSRLGGNQD. The full CDR3 protein is CASSRLGGNQDTQYF.

Details on this clone: Mouse germline and gene names are used. The DNA read from the CDR3 is TGTGCCAGCAGTGAAGACTGGGGGGACTCTAGTGCAGAA. Its protein is CASSEDWGDSSAE. In full, the CDR3 reads CASSEDWGDSSAETLYF. This chain uses TRBV13-3 with TRBJ2-3, with 10 nucleotides matching TRBD2. The missing CDR3 end, 4 residues past where the read stops, is filled in from the germline J gene. The CDR3 runs 17 residues. V lost 2 bases, J lost 0 bases, and 6 bases stayed unmatched. CDR1 NNHDY and CDR2 SYVADS come from the germline V gene.

This clone was seen more than once but under ten times. Here the gene names and germline are mouse. The CDR3 end lies 3 residues beyond the end of the read and is filled in from the germline J gene. V is TRBV5 and J is TRBJ1-6, with TRBD1 matching over 9 bases. Being an ORF, TRBJ1-6 has a function that is uncertain. CDR3 length: 17 residues. Germline CDR1 reads LGHNA; CDR2 reads YNLKQL (reference sequence). V shed 1 base, J shed 3 bases, and the junction held 4 bases outside the gene matches. CDR3 DNA, as far as it was read: TGTGCCAGCAGCCAAGGGACAGGGGATTTCTATAATTCGCCC. It yields the protein CASSQGTGDFYNSP. The full CDR3 protein reads CASSQGTGDFYNSPLYF.

This clone came up a few times. Genes and germline come from the mouse. Coverage ceases 4 residues before the CDR3 finishes, and the germline J gene fills in the end. The chain joins TRBV13-1 to TRBJ2-2, with 8 bases that match TRBD1. The junction had 4 bases not matched to a gene; V was cut back by 3 bases and J by 3 bases. The germline V gene encodes CDR1 NSHNY and CDR2 SYGAGN. The CDR3 is made up of 15 amino acids. The covered CDR3 bases are TGTGCCAGCAGTGCCGACAGGGGTTACACCGGG. This gives the protein CASSADRGYTG. The whole CDR3 region reads CASSADRGYTGQLYF.

The table lists this clone with a few counts. Mouse names are used for the genes. The read finishes 4 residues shy of the CDR3 end, and the germline J gene is used to complete it. The J gene is TRBJ2-3, the V gene TRBV29, with D perhaps matching TRBD1 (5 bases). This CDR3 spans 13 amino acids. CDR1 MSHET and CDR2 SYDVDS come from the germline V gene. Trimming left V 6 bases short and J 3 bases short, with 10 bases between. CDR3 DNA, as far as it was read: TGTGCTAGCAGCAGGGTTGTCGCAGAA. Protein product: CASSRVVAE. The whole CDR3 sequence reads CASSRVVAETLYF.

This clone has a handful of counts. The genes are named according to mouse. The read gets to within 4 residues of the CDR3 end, and the germline J gene fills in the rest. The V gene is TRBV19, the J gene TRBJ1-2; D may be TRBD1 (6 bases). Trimming removed 4 bases at V and 0 bases at J, with 10 bases between. CDR3 length: 14 residues. Per the germline V gene, CDR1 is FNHDT and CDR2 is SITEND (reference sequence). The DNA read from the CDR3 is TGTGCCAGCAGTGGACAGCATGCAAACTCC. Translating it yields CASSGQHANS. The CDR3, in full, reads CASSGQHANSDYTF.

This clone occurred a few times. The listed genes are named as in mouse. CDR3 DNA, as far as it was read: TGCACCTGCAGTGCAATTGCAAACTCC. As protein: CTCSAIANS. The CDR3 as a whole reads CTCSAIANSDYTF. The V call is TRBV1, the J call TRBJ1-2; D gene unclear. The read comes to an end 4 residues before the CDR3 does, leaving the germline J gene to fill in the end. Trimming stripped 2 bases from V and 0 bases from J, with 4 bases between. Germline V gives CDR1 NSQYPW, CDR2 LRSPGD (reference sequence). The CDR3 has 13 amino acids.

This clone was counted between two and nine times. Gene names denote mouse genes. The read halts 4 residues ahead of the CDR3 end, with the missing end drawn from the germline J gene. The chain joins TRBV5 to TRBJ2-7; 7 bases line up with TRBD2. CDR1 is LGHNA and CDR2 is YNLKQL in the germline V gene (reference sequence). The CDR3 loop spans 14 amino acids. CDR3: CASSQEKGLYEQYF. The sequenced CDR3 bases are TGTGCCAGCAGCCAAGAAAAGGGACTGTAT.

Concerning this clone: A read error may explain this, as a much larger clone is one base away. Mouse names are used for the genes. The sequenced fragment ends 4 residues before the CDR3 boundary, so the rest is inferred from the germline J gene. The genes are TRBV13-2 and TRBJ1-2; the D is unclear. CDR1 NNHNN and CDR2 SYGAGS come from the germline V gene (reference sequence). The CDR3 has 13 residues. Trimming removed 0 bases from V and 1 base from J, with 4 bases in between. CDR3 DNA, as far as it was read: TGTGCCAGCGGTGATGCAGAAAACTCC. It translates to CASGDAENS. The complete CDR3 reads CASGDAENSDYTF.

A word on this clone: The genes are named according to mouse. The CDR3 end lies 4 residues beyond the end of the read and is filled in from the germline J gene. Other DNA sequences in this sample translate to the same CDR3. The chain links TRBV19 to TRBJ1-1; D might be TRBD1 (6 bases). CDR1 and CDR2 (germline): FNHDT, SITEND (reference sequence). Trimming pared 5 bases from V and 0 bases from J, leaving 11 bases between. The CDR3 runs 14 residues. The part of the CDR3 DNA that was read is TGTGCCAGCAGGCGGGACACCACAAACACA. This encodes CASRRDTTNT. The CDR3 reads in full as CASRRDTTNTEVFF. The variable domain in full, completed from reference TRBV19 and TRBJ1-1, reads GGIITQTPKFLIGQEGQKLTLKCQQNFNHDTMYWYRQDSGKGLRLIYYSITENDLQKGDLSEGYDASREKKSSFSLTVTSAQKNEMAVFLCASRRDTTNTEVFFGKGTRLTVV.

The table lists this clone with a few counts. All gene names here are mouse names. The CDR3 is cut off 4 residues early in the read; its end comes from the germline J gene. The sample contains more than one DNA sequence encoding this CDR3. This chain joins TRBV19 and TRBJ2-3, with 7 bases lining up with TRBD1. V lost 3 bases, J lost 0 bases, and 1 base stayed unmatched. This CDR3 is 14 amino acids long. Germline assignment: CDR1 FNHDT and CDR2 SITEND (reference sequence). This CDR3 reads CASSRQGSAETLYF. CDR3 DNA, as far as it was read: TGTGCCAGCAGTAGACAGGGAAGTGCAGAA.

The table lists this clone with a few counts. Mouse gene names and germline throughout. The read ends 4 residues early relative to the CDR3; the germline J gene fills the gap. Other DNA variants within this sample encode the same CDR3. This chain joins TRBV5 and TRBJ1-1; TRBD1 agrees at 10 bases. The CDR3 is 14 amino acids. Germline V gives CDR1 LGHNA, CDR2 YNLKQL (reference sequence). CDR3 bases read: TGTGCCAGCAGCCAAGGGACAGGGGGGACA. Its translation is CASSQGTGGT. The whole CDR3 protein is CASSQGTGGTEVFF.

Concerning this clone itself: Genes and germline come from the mouse. Coverage ceases 4 residues before the CDR3 finishes, and the germline J gene fills in the end. This chain joins TRBV13-1 and TRBJ1-2, with 7 bases fitting TRBD1. Germline V gene sequence: CDR1 NSHNY, CDR2 SYGAGN. The CDR3 is 14 amino acids. Germline trimming cut 1 base from V and 4 bases from J; bases unmatched to any gene: 4. The covered CDR3 bases are TGTGCCAGCAGTGATCCAGGGGGTGGCTCC. Amino acid sequence: CASSDPGGGS. From start to end, the CDR3 is CASSDPGGGSDYTF.

As for this clone: Mouse names are used for the genes. The CDR3 end lies 4 residues beyond the end of the read and is filled in from the germline J gene. This specimen includes other DNA sequences encoding the same CDR3. V is TRBV1 and J is TRBJ2-3; 8 bases map to TRBD1. CDR1 and CDR2 from the germline V gene are NSQYPW and LRSPGD (reference sequence). V shed 0 bases, J shed 0 bases, and the junction held 5 bases outside the gene matches. This CDR3 is built from 17 residues. CDR3 amino acids: CTCSAEGQGASAETLYF. Partial CDR3 DNA: TGCACCTGCAGTGCAGAAGGCCAGGGGGCTAGTGCAGAA.